These 26 T cell receptor beta chains originate from one sample sequenced in a study of OX40 agonist ivuxolimab in advanced cancers. Produced via immunoSEQ multiplex PCR; TCRdb's table is partial and in-frame only. The table records fewer than 200,000 clones, approximately 94% of them present only once. This material consisted of CD4+ or CD8+ T cells sorted from blood, taken in a trial of the OX40 agonist ivuxolimab. The receptor set was obtained from an adult with an advanced solid tumor such as melanoma, head and neck, liver or kidney cancer.

The CDR3 DNA sequence: TGTGCCAGCTCACTCGCGGACACAGATACGCAGTATTTT. It is translated as CASSLADTDTQYF. The chain links TRBV18 to TRBJ2-3; no firm D call. Per germline, CDR1 KGHSH and CDR2 LQKENI. Trimming removed 4 bases from V and 2 bases from J, with 7 bases in between. This CDR3 contains 13 residues.

V gene TRBV19 combines with J gene TRBJ1-2; maybe TRBD1 (5 bases). The ends were cut back, 5 bases at V and 3 bases at J, with 10 bases in the middle. The CDR3 contains 13 residues. Germline assignment: CDR1 LNHDA and CDR2 SQIVND (reference sequence). The CDR3 region is CASSGKGHYGYTF. CDR3 coding DNA: TGTGCCAGTAGTGGGAAGGGACACTATGGCTACACCTTC. Full variable domain (rest looked up from reference TRBV19 and TRBJ1-2): DGGITQSPKYLFRKEGQNVTLSCEQNLNHDAMYWYRQDPGQGLRLIYYSQIVNDFQKGDIAEGYSVSREKKESFPLTVTSAQKNPTAFYLCASSGKGHYGYTFGSGTRLTVV.

The chain uses TRBV6-6 and TRBJ2-7; 10 positions match TRBD1. With V trimmed by 4 bases and J by 6 bases, 9 bases remained unmatched. This CDR3 has 15 amino acids. Germline V CDR1 and CDR2: MNHNY, SVGAGI (reference sequence). The CDR3 DNA reads TGTGCCAGCAGTTCCGTGGACAGGGGGGGTGTCGAGCAGTACTTC. Its protein is CASSSVDRGGVEQYF.

The chain has TRBV18 and TRBJ2-7, with D possibly matching TRBD1 (5 bases). Germline CDR1 KGHSH, CDR2 LQKENI. The V gene lost 6 bases and the J gene lost 5 bases, with 14 bases spanning the gap. The CDR3 contains 13 residues. CDR3 sequence reads: CASSPTGMDEQYF. CDR3 DNA sequence: TGTGCCAGCTCGCCTACAGGTATGGACGAGCAGTACTTC.

The chain employs TRBV6-1 and TRBJ2-7; either TRBD1 or TRBD2 may fit D (5 bases each). The CDR3 contains 14 residues. V was shortened by 10 bases and J by 0 bases, with 16 bases between the two germline ends. The germline V gene has CDR1 MNHNS and CDR2 SASEGT. The CDR3 loop reads CANSRDPDSYEQYF. CDR3 nucleotide sequence: TGTGCCAACTCCCGGGACCCCGACTCCTACGAGCAGTACTTC.

The rearrangement links TRBV9 to TRBJ1-1, with D possibly matching TRBD1 (5 bases). Germline V gives CDR1 SGDLS, CDR2 YYNGEE. The CDR3 loop spans 15 amino acids. V was cut by 0 bases and J by 3 bases, with 12 bases left in between. Here the CDR3 DNA reads TGTGCCAGCAGCGTAGGTGGGACCCTTGACACTGAAGCTTTCTTT. Its protein product is CASSVGGTLDTEAFF.

CDR3 in DNA: TGTGCCAGCTCAACGATCTCCGGGACAGGGCTATCCACAGATACGCAGTATTTT. Translating it yields CASSTISGTGLSTDTQYF. This chain joins TRBV18 and TRBJ2-3; 9 positions match TRBD1. The CDR3 is made up of 18 amino acids. Germline lookup yields CDR1 KGHSH and CDR2 LQKENI. The trim removed 5 bases at V and 2 bases at J, leaving 14 bases unmatched.

The chain joins TRBV7-9 to TRBJ2-7; D ambiguous. In germline, CDR1 is SEHNR, CDR2 FQNEAQ (reference sequence). With 5 bases removed from V and 3 bases from J, the gap between germline ends came to 14 bases. This CDR3 has 14 residues. The CDR3 bases are TGTGCCAGCAGCAGTCTAAGGGTCCTCTACGAGCAGTACTTC. It specifies CASSSLRVLYEQYF.

This clone appeared a single time. The chain combines TRBV9 with TRBJ1-4, with D perhaps matching TRBD1 (6 bases). Trimming left V 4 bases short and J 8 bases short, with 12 bases between. Germline CDR1 is SGDLS and CDR2 is YYNGEE. The CDR3 is 13 amino acids. The CDR3 DNA follows: TGTGCCAGCAGCCCCGGGACAAAAGAAAAACTGTTTTTT. As protein: CASSPGTKEKLFF.

V usage is TRBV2 and J usage is TRBJ2-1, with TRBD2 matching 11 bases. The CDR3 extends over 16 amino acids. Germline V gene lookup returns CDR1 SNHLY and CDR2 FYNNEI. V was clipped by 5 bases and J by 5 bases; unmatched bases: 8. The CDR3 DNA sequence: TGTGCCAGCAGTAGAAGACTAGCGGGGCTGCACAATGAGCAGTTCTTC. Translated: CASSRRLAGLHNEQFF.

The chain combines TRBV6-6 with TRBJ1-5; tentative D call: TRBD1 (6 bases). Per the germline V gene, CDR1 is MNHNY and CDR2 is SVGAGI (reference sequence). The length of the CDR3 is 14 residues. The V gene lost 4 bases and the J gene lost 3 bases, with 10 bases spanning the gap. The chain's CDR3 is CASSLQGLNQPQHF. DNA of the CDR3: TGTGCCAGCAGTTTACAGGGCCTCAATCAGCCCCAGCATTTT.

The V and J genes are TRBV28 and TRBJ1-2; TRBD1 is a possible D gene (6 bases). Germline lookup yields CDR1 MDHEN and CDR2 SYDVKM. Trimming pared 3 bases from V and 4 bases from J, leaving 15 bases between. The CDR3 contains 15 residues. DNA of the CDR3: TGTGCCAGCAGTTTTACAGGGTTTTCTATCTATGGCTACACCTTC. Its protein is CASSFTGFSIYGYTF.

The V and J genes are TRBV10-3 and TRBJ1-2, with 10 bases lining up with TRBD1. Germline V gene lookup returns CDR1 ENHRY and CDR2 SYGVKD. The CDR3 spans 16 residues. V shed 11 bases and J 1 base; nucleotides not matched to a gene: 13. CDR3 amino acids: CAAAGDRGELNYGYTF. The CDR3 nucleotides are TGTGCCGCCGCGGGGGACAGGGGAGAACTTAACTATGGCTACACCTTC.

The genes are TRBV6-1 and TRBJ1-1, with D unresolved. Germline V lookup: CDR1 MNHNS, CDR2 SASEGT. The ends were cut back, 2 bases at V and 3 bases at J, with 4 bases in the middle. This CDR3 comprises 12 residues. The CDR3 loop reads CASSETDTEAFF. CDR3 DNA sequence: TGTGCCAGCAGTGAAACGGACACTGAAGCTTTCTTT.

The chain carries TRBV5-1 and TRBJ1-1, with D unresolved. Between the trimmed V and J ends, which lost 5 bases and 4 bases, there was a span of 18 bases. The CDR3 has 15 amino acids. The V gene's germline CDR1 is SGHRS and CDR2 YFSETQ. CDR3 in DNA: TGCGCCAGCAGTCGGGAACGGGTTGAGGGCACTGAAGCTTTCTTT. Its translation: CASSRERVEGTEAFF. The whole variable domain, filled in from reference TRBV5-1 and TRBJ1-1, reads KAGVTQTPRYLIKTRGQQVTLSCSPISGHRSVSWYQQTPGQGLQFLFEYFSETQRNKGNFPGRFSGRQFSNSRSEMNVSTLELGDSALYLCASSRERVEGTEAFFGQGTRLTVV.

The genes are TRBV11-2 and TRBJ1-1; D is ambiguous. There are 16 residues in the CDR3. Germline-derived CDR1 and CDR2 are SGHAT and FQNNGV. Trimming removed 1 base at V and 1 base at J, with 13 bases between. The CDR3 nucleotides are TGTGCCAGCAGCTTAGTTTTTAGACGCCCGAACACTGAAGCTTTCTTT. Protein product: CASSLVFRRPNTEAFF.

The chain couples TRBV6-5 to TRBJ1-2; 8 nucleotides align to TRBD1. Trimming cost V 2 bases and J 4 bases; bases outside gene matches: 6. Germline V gene lookup returns CDR1 MNHEY and CDR2 SVGAGI. The CDR3 spans 15 residues. CDR3 nucleotide sequence: TGTGCCAGCAGTTACGACAGGGGTGGGGTCTATGGCTACACCTTC. This encodes CASSYDRGGVYGYTF.

The rearrangement joins TRBV7-9 to TRBJ2-3; D is ambiguous. The CDR3 sequence is 13 residues long. Germline V CDR1 and CDR2: SEHNR, FQNEAQ (reference sequence). V was shortened by 1 base and J by 3 bases, with 5 bases between the two germline ends. The CDR3 spells CASSLGGTDTQYF. DNA of the CDR3: TGTGCCAGCAGCTTAGGGGGAACAGATACGCAGTATTTT.

The chain recombines TRBV10-3 with TRBJ1-1; 11 bases are shared with TRBD1. The CDR3 loop spans 15 amino acids. Germline CDR1 is ENHRY and CDR2 is SYGVKD. J gave up 1 base and V 5 bases, and 3 bases lay outside the gene matches. The CDR3, as DNA: TGTGCCATCAGTTTCGGACAGGGGGCGAACACTGAAGCTTTCTTT. This translates into CAISFGQGANTEAFF.

The rearrangement uses TRBV7-6 and TRBJ2-3; D unresolved. The CDR3 is made up of 13 amino acids. Germline assignment: CDR1 SGHVS and CDR2 FNYEAQ. V was pared by 4 bases and J by 3 bases, with 8 bases between. The CDR3 region is CASSSRDTDTQYF. The CDR3 bases are TGTGCCAGCAGCTCAAGGGATACAGATACGCAGTATTTT. Full variable domain (rest looked up from reference TRBV7-6 and TRBJ2-3): GAGVSQSPRYKVTKRGQDVALRCDPISGHVSLYWYRQALGQGPEFLTYFNYEAQQDKSGLPNDRFSAERPEGSISTLTIQRTEQRDSAMYRCASSSRDTDTQYFGPGTRLTVL.

The chain joins TRBV2 to TRBJ1-5, with TRBD1 as a possible D gene (6 bases). Germline V lookup: CDR1 SNHLY, CDR2 FYNNEI. Between the trimmed V and J ends, which lost 4 bases and 8 bases, there was a span of 18 bases. This CDR3 contains 15 residues. CDR3: CASSGRHGTFEPQHF. CDR3 bases: TGTGCCAGCAGTGGGAGACATGGGACATTCGAGCCCCAGCATTTT.

The V call is TRBV6-5, the J call TRBJ2-1; 10 nucleotides match TRBD2. Germline V gene sequence: CDR1 MNHEY, CDR2 SVGAGI. This CDR3 is 15 amino acids long. The ends lost 1 base at V and 6 bases at J; junction bases unmatched: 3. The CDR3 DNA reads as TGTGCCAGCAGTTACTGGCTAGCGGGAGTCAATGAGCAGTTCTTC. It is translated as CASSYWLAGVNEQFF.

This clone was counted between two and nine times. The CDR3 coding sequence is TGTGCCAGCAGCCACAACAAGAACACTGAAGCTTTCTTT. This encodes CASSHNKNTEAFF. The V and J genes are TRBV14 and TRBJ1-1, with D uncertain. CDR1 is SGHDN and CDR2 is FVKESK in the germline V gene. Trimming pared 3 bases from V and 1 base from J, leaving 6 bases between. This CDR3 comprises 13 residues.

This clone has a single count. The V and J genes are TRBV28 and TRBJ1-5, with no clear D. V lost 7 bases to trimming and J lost 3 bases, with 16 bases between them. The CDR3 is made up of 15 amino acids. The germline V gene has CDR1 MDHEN and CDR2 SYDVKM. The CDR3 nucleotides are TGTGCCAGCAACCCTCCGGGTTTCACCAATCAGCCCCAGCATTTT. Encoded protein: CASNPPGFTNQPQHF.

This sequence joins TRBV7-3 and TRBJ2-3, with unresolved D. V dropped 5 bases and J dropped 10 bases, with 10 bases sitting between them. This CDR3 has 11 amino acids. Germline-derived CDR1 and CDR2 are SGHTA and FQGTGA. The CDR3 sequence is CASSLSRAQYF. CDR3 DNA sequence: TGTGCCAGCAGCCTCTCAAGGGCGCAGTATTTT.

This clone was observed a single time. This sequence joins TRBV28 and TRBJ1-5; 7 bases align to TRBD1. The CDR3 consists of 14 residues. After removal of 8 bases from V and 6 bases from J, the junction contained 10 bases not matched to a gene. From germline, CDR1 is MDHEN and CDR2 SYDVKM. In DNA form, the CDR3 reads TGTGCCAGCCTTACAGGGGAACTGGGTCAGCCCCAGCATTTT. Translated, it gives CASLTGELGQPQHF.